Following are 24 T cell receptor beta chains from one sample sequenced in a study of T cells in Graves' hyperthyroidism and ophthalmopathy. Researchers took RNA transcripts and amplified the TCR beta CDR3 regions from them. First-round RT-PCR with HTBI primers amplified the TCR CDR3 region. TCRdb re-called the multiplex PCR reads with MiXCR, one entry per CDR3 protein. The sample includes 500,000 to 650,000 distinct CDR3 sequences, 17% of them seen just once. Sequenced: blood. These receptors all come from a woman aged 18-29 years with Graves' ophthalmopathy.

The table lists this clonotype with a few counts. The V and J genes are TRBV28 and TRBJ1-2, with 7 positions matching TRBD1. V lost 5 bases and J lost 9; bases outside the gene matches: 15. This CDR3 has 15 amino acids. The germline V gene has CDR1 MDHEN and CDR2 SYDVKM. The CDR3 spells CASSLSEVAGGSYTF. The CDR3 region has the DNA TGTGCCAGCAGTCTCTCAGAAGTGGCAGGGGGGAGCTACACCTTC.

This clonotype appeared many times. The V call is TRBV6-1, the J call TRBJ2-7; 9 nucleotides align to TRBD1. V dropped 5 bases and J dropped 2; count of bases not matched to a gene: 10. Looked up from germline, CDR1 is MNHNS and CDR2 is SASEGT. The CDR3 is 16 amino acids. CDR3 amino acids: CASSHLPGQGTYEQYF. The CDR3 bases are TGTGCCAGCAGTCATCTTCCGGGACAGGGTACCTACGAGCAGTACTTC.

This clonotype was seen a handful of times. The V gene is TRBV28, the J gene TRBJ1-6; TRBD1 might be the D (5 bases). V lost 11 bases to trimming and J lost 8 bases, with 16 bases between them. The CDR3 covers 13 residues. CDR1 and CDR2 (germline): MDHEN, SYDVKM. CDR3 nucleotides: TGTGCCTCCACCAGCGGGGCGTATTCACCCCTCCACTTT. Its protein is CASTSGAYSPLHF.

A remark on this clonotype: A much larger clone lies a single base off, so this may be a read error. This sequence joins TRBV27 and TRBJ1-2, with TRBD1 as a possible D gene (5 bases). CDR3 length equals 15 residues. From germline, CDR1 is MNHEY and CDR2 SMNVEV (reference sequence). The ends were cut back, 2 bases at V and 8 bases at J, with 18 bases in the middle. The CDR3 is CASSLPGQANRGYTF. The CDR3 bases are TGTGCCAGCAGTTTACCGGGGCAGGCCAATAGAGGCTACACCTTC.

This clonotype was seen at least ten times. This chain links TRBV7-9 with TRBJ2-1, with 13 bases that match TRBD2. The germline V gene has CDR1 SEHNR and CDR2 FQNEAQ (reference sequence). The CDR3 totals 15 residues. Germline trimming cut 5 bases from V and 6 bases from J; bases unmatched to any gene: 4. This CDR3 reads CASSQGLAGLNEQFF. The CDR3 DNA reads TGTGCCAGCAGCCAGGGACTAGCGGGACTCAATGAGCAGTTCTTC.

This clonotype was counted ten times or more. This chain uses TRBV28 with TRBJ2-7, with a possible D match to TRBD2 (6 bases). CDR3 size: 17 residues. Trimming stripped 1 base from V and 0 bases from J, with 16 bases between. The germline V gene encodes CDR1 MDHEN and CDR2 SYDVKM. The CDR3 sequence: CASSLFNLAISSYEQYF. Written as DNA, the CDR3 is TGTGCCAGCAGTTTATTTAATCTAGCGATAAGCTCCTACGAGCAGTACTTC.

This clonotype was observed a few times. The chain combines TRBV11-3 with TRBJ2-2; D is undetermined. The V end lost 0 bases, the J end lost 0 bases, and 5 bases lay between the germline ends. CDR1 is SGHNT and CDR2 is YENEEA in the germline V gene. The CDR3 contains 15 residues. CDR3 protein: CASSLEATNTGELFF. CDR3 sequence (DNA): TGTGCCAGCAGCTTAGAGGCAACGAACACCGGGGAGCTGTTTTTT. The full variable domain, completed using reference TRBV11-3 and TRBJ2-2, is EAGVVQSPRYKIIEKKQPVAFWCNPISGHNTLYWYLQNLGQGPELLIRYENEEAVDDSQLPKDRFSAERLKGVDSTLKIQPAELGDSAVYLCASSLEATNTGELFFGEGSRLTVL.

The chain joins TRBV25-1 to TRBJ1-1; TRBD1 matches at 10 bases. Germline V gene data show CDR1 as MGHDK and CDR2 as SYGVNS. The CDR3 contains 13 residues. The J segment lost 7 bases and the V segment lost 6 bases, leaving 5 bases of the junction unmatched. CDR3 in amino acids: CASRGTGEREAFF. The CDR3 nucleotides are TGTGCCAGCAGAGGGACAGGGGAACGTGAAGCTTTCTTT.

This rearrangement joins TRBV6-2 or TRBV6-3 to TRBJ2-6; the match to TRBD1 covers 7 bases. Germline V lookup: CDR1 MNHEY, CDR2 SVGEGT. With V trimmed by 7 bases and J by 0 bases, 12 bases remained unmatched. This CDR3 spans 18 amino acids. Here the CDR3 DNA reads TGTGCCAGCATTAAACGTGGACAGGCGCTCTCTGGGGCCAACGTCCTGACTTTC. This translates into CASIKRGQALSGANVLTF.

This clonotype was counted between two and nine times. This CDR3 is CASSYPRGRYNEQFF. The DNA of the CDR3 is TGTGCCAGCAGTTACCCCCGGGGGAGATACAATGAGCAGTTCTTC. The rearrangement uses TRBV6-2 or TRBV6-3 and TRBJ2-1; weak D call: TRBD2 (6 bases). This CDR3 has 15 amino acids. Germline CDR1 and CDR2: MNHEY and SVGEGT. Trimming cost V 2 bases and J 4 bases, with 12 bases left between them.

CDR3 DNA sequence: TGTGCCAGTAAGACGGCAGGAGATTACGAGCAGTACTTC. Its protein is CASKTAGDYEQYF. V gene TRBV7-9 combines with J gene TRBJ2-7; D remains unclear. The CDR3 has 13 amino acids. Germline V gene data show CDR1 as SEHNR and CDR2 as FQNEAQ (reference sequence). V shed 9 bases and J shed 4 bases, with 16 bases lying between them.

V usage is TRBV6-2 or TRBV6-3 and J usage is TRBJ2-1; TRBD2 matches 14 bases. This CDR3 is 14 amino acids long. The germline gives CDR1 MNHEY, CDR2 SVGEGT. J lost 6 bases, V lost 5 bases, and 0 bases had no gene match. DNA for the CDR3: TGTGCCAGCAGTGGACTAGCGGGGGGCAATGAGCAGTTCTTC. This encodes CASSGLAGGNEQFF.

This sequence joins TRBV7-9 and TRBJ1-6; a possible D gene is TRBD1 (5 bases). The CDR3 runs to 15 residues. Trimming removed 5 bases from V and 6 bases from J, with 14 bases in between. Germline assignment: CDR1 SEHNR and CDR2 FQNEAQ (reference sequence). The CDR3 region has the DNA TGTGCCAGCAGCGGGTCGGGGCAGGCTAATTCACCCCTCCACTTT. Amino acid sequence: CASSGSGQANSPLHF. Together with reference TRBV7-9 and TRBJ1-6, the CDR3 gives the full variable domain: DTGVSQNPRHKITKRGQNVTFRCDPISEHNRLYWYRQTLGQGPEFLTYFQNEAQLEKSRLLSDRFSAERPKGSFSTLEIQRTEQGDSAMYLCASSGSGQANSPLHFGNGTRLTVT.

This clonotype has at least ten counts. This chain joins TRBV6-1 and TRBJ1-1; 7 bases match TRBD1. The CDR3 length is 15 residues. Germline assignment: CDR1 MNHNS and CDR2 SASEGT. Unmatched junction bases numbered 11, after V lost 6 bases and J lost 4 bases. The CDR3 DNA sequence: TGTGCCAGCAGGGATACAGGGGCCCCGGTCACTGAAGCTTTCTTT. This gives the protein CASRDTGAPVTEAFF.

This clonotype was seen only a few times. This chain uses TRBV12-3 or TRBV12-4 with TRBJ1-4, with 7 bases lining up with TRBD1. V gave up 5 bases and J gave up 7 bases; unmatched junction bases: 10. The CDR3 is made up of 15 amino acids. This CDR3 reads CASSPRQGLGEKLFF. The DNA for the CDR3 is TGTGCCAGCAGTCCTCGACAGGGTCTGGGTGAAAAACTGTTTTTT.

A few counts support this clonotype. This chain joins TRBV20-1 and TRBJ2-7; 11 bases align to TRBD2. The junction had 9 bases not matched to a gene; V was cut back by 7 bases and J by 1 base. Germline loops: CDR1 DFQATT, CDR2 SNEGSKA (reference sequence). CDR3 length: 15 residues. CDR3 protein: CSDSPGLAASYEQYF. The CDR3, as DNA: TGCAGTGACTCGCCGGGACTAGCGGCTTCCTACGAGCAGTACTTC.

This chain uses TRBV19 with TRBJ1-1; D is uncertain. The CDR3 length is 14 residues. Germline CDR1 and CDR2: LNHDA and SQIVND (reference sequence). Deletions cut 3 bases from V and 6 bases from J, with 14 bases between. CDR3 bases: TGTGCCAGTAGTATGAAGGCGGTGGTAGCTGAAGCTTTCTTT. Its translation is CASSMKAVVAEAFF.

The CDR3 spells CASSYPGLAAINTGELFF. The CDR3 DNA reads TGTGCCAGCAGTTACCCGGGACTAGCGGCAATTAACACCGGGGAGCTGTTTTTT. The rearrangement uses TRBV6-2 or TRBV6-3 and TRBJ2-2, with TRBD2 matching 11 bases. CDR3 length: 18 residues. J lost 2 bases, V lost 2 bases, and 7 bases had no gene match. Germline CDR1 MNHEY, CDR2 SVGEGT.

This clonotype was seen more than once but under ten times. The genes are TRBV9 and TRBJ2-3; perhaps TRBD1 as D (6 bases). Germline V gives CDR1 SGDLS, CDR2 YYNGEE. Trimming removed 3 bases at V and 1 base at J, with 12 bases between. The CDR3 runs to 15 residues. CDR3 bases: TGTGCCAGCAGCGCCGGGACATGGGGCACAGATACGCAGTATTTT. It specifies CASSAGTWGTDTQYF.

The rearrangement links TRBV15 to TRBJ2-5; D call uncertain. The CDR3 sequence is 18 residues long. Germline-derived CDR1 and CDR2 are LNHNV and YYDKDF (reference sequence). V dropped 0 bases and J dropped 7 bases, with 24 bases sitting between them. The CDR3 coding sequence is TGTGCCACCAGCAGAGATAAGCCTCCATCCAGGCTTTACGGGACCCAGTACTTC. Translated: CATSRDKPPSRLYGTQYF.

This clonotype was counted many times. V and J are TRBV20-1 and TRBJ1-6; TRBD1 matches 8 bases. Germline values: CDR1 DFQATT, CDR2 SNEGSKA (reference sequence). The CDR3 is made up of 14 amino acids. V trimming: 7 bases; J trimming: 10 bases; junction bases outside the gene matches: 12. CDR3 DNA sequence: TGCAGTGTCTCGCCCGGGACAGGAGGATCACCCCTCCACTTT. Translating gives CSVSPGTGGSPLHF.

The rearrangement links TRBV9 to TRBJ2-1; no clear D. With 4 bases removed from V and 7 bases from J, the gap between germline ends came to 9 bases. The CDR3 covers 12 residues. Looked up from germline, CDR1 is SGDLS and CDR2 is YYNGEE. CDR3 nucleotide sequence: TGTGCCAGCAGCCCTTGGACGAATGAGCAGTTCTTC. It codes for CASSPWTNEQFF.

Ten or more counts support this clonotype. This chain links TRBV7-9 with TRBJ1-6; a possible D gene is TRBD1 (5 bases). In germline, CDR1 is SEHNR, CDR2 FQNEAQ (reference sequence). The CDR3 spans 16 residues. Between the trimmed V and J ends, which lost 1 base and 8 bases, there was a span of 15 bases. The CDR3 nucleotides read TGTGCCAGCAGCTTAGGTGGGGGGGTAGCCGATTCACCCCTCCACTTT. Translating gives CASSLGGGVADSPLHF.

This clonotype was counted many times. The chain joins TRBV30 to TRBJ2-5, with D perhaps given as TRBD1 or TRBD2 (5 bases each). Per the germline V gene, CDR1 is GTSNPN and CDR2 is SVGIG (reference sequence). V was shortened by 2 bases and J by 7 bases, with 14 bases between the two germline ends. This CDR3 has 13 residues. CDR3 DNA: TGTGCCTGGAGTTCGGACCCTGGGGGGACCCAGTACTTC. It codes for CAWSSDPGGTQYF. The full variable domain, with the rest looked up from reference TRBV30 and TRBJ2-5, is SQTIHQWPATLVQPVGSPLSLECTVEGTSNPNLYWYRQAAGRGLQLLFYSVGIGQISSEVPQNLSASRPQDRQFILSSKKLLLSDSGFYLCAWSSDPGGTQYFGPGTRLLVL.